Listed below are T cell receptor beta chains from one sample, sequenced in a study of T cell responses to AZD1222 COVID-19 vaccine. TCRdb keeps only in-frame clones here, not all; method: immunoSEQ multiplex PCR. This sample has 25,000 to 30,000 clones, with approximately 92% found just once. The sample was peripheral blood, taken 28 days after the second AZD1222 dose. Every receptor here comes from an adult who received the AZD1222 COVID-19 vaccine. The CDR3 runs from the conserved cysteine through the conserved F or W. The D gene is left open where the match is weak. Only some rows state a clone size, as once, few, many or a class for expanded clones.

j_gene	abundance	v_gene	d_gene	len	CDR3nt	CDR3aa
TRBJ2-1	NA	TRBV5-1	TRBD2	15	TGCGCCAGCACGATAATAGCGGGAGGAGACAATGAGCAGTTCTTC	CASTIIAGGDNEQFF
TRBJ1-5	NA	TRBV6-1	TRBD1	14	TGTGCCAGCAGTGAAGCGGGACAGGGCCAGCCCCAGCATTTT	CASSEAGQGQPQHF
TRBJ2-6	NA	TRBV3-1/TRBV3-2	NA	15	TGTGCCAGCAGCTCTGGGACCTCTGGGGCCAACGTCCTGACTTTC	CASSSGTSGANVLTF
TRBJ1-2	NA	TRBV2	NA	13	TGTGCCAGCACTAGGGACCCTAACTATGGCTACACCTTC	CASTRDPNYGYTF
TRBJ2-2	NA	TRBV5-1	NA	14	TGCGCCAGCAGCTTGGAGGGGGGAGCACGGGAGCTGTTTTTT	CASSLEGGARELFF
TRBJ1-4	NA	TRBV18	NA	14	TGTGCCAGCTCACCACCGGGGGACCCATCAAAACTGTTTTTT	CASSPPGDPSKLFF
TRBJ2-1	NA	TRBV19	NA	14	TGTGCCAGTTGCCGCCCAGGGGACCTAAATGAGCAGTTCTTC	CASCRPGDLNEQFF
TRBJ1-5	NA	TRBV2	NA	16	TGTGCCAGCAGTGAAGCACGGCAATTTAGCAATCAGCCCCAGCATTTT	CASSEARQFSNQPQHF
TRBJ2-1	NA	TRBV21-1	NA	13	TGTGCCAGCTGGTCGATAGCGGACAATGAGCAGTTCTTC	CASWSIADNEQFF
TRBJ2-1	NA	TRBV4-3	TRBD2	15	TGCGCCAGCAGTTACAGCGGGATGAACTCAAGGGAGCAGTTCTTC	CASSYSGMNSREQFF
TRBJ2-7	NA	TRBV20-1	NA	11	TGCAGTACTATCAACTCCTACGAGCAGTACTTC	CSTINSYEQYF
TRBJ2-2	NA	TRBV18	NA	15	TGTGCCAGCTCACCATTCGCGGACAAAACCGGGGAGCTGTTTTTT	CASSPFADKTGELFF
TRBJ2-2	NA	TRBV5-1	TRBD2	16	TGCGCCAGCAGCTATAGCGGGACACCGAACACCGGGGAGCTGTTTTTT	CASSYSGTPNTGELFF
TRBJ1-5	NA	TRBV7-2	NA	15	TGTGCCAGCAGCTTAGGGCACAATAGCAATCAGCCCCAGCATTTT	CASSLGHNSNQPQHF
TRBJ2-1	NA	TRBV9	NA	14	TGTGCCAGCAGCGTAGATCAGCTGGGGAATGAGCAGTTCTTC	CASSVDQLGNEQFF
TRBJ2-3	NA	TRBV6-5	NA	13	TGTGCCACCGCGACCACGGACACAGATACGCAGTATTTT	CATATTDTDTQYF
TRBJ2-7	once	TRBV7-2	TRBD1	14	TGTGCCAGCAGCTTCGACCGACAGGGGGCCGAGCAGTACTTC	CASSFDRQGAEQYF